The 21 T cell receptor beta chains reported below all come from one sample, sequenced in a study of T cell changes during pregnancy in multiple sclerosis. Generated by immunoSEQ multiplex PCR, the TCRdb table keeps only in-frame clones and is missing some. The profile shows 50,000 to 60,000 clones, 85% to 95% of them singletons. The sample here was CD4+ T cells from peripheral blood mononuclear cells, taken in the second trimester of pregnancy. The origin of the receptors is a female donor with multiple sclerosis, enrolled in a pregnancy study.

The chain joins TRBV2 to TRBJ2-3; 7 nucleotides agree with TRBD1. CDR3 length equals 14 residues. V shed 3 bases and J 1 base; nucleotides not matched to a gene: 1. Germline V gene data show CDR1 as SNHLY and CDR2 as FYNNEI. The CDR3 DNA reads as TGTGCCAGCAGTGATCAGGGGGGCACAGATACGCAGTATTTT. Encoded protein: CASSDQGGTDTQYF.

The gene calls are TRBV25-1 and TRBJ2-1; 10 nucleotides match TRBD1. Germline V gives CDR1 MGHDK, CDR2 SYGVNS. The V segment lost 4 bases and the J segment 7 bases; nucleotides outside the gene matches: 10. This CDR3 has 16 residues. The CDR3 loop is CASSVDRGPSQNEQFF. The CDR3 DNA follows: TGTGCCAGCAGTGTCGACAGGGGGCCTTCCCAAAATGAGCAGTTCTTC. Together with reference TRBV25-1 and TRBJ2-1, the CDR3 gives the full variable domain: EADIYQTPRYLVIGTGKKITLECSQTMGHDKMYWYQQDPGMELHLIHYSYGVNSTEKGDLSSESTVSRIRTEHFPLTLESARPSHTSQYLCASSVDRGPSQNEQFFGPGTRLTVL.

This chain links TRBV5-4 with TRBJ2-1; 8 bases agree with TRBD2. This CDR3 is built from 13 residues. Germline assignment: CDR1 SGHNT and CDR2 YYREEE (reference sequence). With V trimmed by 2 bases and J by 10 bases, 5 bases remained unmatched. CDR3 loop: CASSLPGGLEQFF. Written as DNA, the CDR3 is TGTGCCAGCAGCTTACCGGGGGGGTTGGAGCAGTTCTTC.

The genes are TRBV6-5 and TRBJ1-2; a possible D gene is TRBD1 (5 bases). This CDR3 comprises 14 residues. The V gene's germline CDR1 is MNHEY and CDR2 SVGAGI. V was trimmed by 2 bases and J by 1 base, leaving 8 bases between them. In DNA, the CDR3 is TGTGCCAGCAGTTACACAGGATTTAACTATGGCTACACCTTC. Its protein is CASSYTGFNYGYTF.

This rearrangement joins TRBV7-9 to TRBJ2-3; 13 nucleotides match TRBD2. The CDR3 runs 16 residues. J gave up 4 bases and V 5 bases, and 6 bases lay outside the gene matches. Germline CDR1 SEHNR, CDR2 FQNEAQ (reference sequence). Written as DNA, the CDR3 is TGTGCCAGCAGCGCGGGGACTAGCGGGGTTGCAGATACGCAGTATTTT. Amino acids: CASSAGTSGVADTQYF.

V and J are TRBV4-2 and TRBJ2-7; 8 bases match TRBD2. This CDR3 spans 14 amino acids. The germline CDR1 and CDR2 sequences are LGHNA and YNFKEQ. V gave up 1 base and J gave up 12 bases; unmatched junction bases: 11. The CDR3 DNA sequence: TGTGCCAGCAGCCAAGTGGGACTAGTTCTGGGTCGGTACTTC. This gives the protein CASSQVGLVLGRYF.

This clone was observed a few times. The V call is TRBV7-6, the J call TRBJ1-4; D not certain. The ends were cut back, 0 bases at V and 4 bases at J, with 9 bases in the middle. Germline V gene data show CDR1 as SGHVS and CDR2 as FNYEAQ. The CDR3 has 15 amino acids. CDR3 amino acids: CASSLAGSYNEKLFF. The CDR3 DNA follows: TGTGCCAGCAGCTTAGCCGGGAGTTATAATGAAAAACTGTTTTTT.

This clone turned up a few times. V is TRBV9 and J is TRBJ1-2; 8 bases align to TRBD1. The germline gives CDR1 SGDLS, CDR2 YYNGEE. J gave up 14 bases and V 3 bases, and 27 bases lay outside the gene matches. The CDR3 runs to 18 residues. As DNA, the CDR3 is TGTGCCAGCAGCGAGTTTCCTAGACCAGGGGGCTCCGAGACTGTGGAAACCTTC. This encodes CASSEFPRPGGSETVETF. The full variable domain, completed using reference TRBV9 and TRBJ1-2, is DSGVTQTPKHLITATGQRVTLRCSPRSGDLSVYWYQQSLDQGLQFLIQYYNGEERAKGNILERFSAQQFPDLHSELNLSSLELGDSALYFCASSEFPRPGGSETVETFGSGTRLTVV.

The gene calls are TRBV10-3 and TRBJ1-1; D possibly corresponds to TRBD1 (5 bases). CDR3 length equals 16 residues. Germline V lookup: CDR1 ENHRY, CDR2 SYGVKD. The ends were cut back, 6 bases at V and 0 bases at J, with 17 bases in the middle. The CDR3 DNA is TGTGCCATCAGGGGATCCATGACGGGGGTGAACACTGAAGCTTTCTTT. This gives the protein CAIRGSMTGVNTEAFF.

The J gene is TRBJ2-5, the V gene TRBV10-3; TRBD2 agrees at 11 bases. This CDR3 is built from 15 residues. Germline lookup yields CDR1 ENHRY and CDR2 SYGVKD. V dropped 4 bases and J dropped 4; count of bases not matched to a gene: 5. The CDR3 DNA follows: TGTGCCATCAGTGTAGCGGGGGGGCTCGGAGAGACCCAGTACTTC. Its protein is CAISVAGGLGETQYF.

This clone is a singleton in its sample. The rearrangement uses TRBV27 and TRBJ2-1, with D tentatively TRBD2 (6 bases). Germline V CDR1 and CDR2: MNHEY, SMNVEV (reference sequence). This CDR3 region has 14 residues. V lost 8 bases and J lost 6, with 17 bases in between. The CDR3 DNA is TGTGCCAGCCTAGCGACTAGGGCCGCCAATGAGCAGTTCTTC. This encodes CASLATRAANEQFF.

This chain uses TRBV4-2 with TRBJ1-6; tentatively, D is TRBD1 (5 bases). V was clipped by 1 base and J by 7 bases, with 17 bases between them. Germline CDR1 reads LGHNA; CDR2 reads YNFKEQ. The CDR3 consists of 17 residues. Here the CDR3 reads CASSQGTRGEWNSPLHF. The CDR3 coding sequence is TGTGCCAGCAGCCAAGGCACCCGGGGGGAGTGGAATTCACCCCTCCACTTT.

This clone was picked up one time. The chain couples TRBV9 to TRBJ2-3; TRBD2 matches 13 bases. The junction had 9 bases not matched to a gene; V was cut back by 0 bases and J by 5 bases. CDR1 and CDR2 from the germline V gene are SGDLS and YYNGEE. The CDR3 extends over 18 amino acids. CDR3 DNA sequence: TGTGCCAGCAGCGTAGGGACTAGCGGGGGCCCGAGCCGAGATACGCAGTATTTT. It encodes CASSVGTSGGPSRDTQYF.

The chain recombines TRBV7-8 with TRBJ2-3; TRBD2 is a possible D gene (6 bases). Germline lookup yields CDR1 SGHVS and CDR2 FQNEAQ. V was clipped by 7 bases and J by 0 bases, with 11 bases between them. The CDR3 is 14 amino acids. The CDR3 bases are TGTGCCAGCACCAGGGACTTTAGCACAGATACGCAGTATTTT. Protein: CASTRDFSTDTQYF.

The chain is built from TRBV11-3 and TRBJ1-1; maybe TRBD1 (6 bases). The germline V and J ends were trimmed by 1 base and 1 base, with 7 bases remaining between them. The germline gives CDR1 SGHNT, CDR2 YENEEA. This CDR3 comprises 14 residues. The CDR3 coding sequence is TGTGCCAGCAGCTTAGGGACAGAGAACACTGAAGCTTTCTTT. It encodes CASSLGTENTEAFF. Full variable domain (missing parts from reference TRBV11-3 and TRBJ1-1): EAGVVQSPRYKIIEKKQPVAFWCNPISGHNTLYWYLQNLGQGPELLIRYENEEAVDDSQLPKDRFSAERLKGVDSTLKIQPAELGDSAVYLCASSLGTENTEAFFGQGTRLTVV.

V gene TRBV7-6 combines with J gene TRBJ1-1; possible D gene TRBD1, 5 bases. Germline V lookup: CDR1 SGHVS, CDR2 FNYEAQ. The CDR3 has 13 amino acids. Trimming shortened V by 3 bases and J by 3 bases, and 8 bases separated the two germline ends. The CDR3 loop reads CASSFTRDTEAFF. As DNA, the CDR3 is TGTGCCAGCAGCTTTACCAGGGACACTGAAGCTTTCTTT.

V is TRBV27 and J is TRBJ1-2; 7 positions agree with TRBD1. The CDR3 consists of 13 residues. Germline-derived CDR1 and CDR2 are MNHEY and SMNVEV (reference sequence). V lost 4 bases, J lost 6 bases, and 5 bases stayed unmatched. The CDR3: CASSSRDRDGYTF. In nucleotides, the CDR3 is TGTGCCAGCAGTTCCCGGGACAGAGATGGCTACACCTTC.

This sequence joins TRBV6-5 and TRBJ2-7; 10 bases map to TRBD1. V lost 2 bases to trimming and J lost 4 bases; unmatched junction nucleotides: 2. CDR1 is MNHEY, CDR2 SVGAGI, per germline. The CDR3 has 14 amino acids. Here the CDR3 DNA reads TGTGCCAGCAGTTACGGGACAGGGGTTTACGAGCAGTACTTC. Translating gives CASSYGTGVYEQYF.

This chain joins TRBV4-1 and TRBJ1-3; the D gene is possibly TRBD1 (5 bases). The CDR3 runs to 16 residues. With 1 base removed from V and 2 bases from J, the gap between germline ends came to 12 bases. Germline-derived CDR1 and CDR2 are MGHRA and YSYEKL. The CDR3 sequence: CASSQGLARAGNTIYF. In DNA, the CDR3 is TGCGCCAGCAGCCAAGGCCTCGCCAGGGCTGGAAACACCATATATTTT.

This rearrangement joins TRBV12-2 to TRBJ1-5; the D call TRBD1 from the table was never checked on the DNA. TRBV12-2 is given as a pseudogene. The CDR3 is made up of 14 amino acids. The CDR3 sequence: CASRPGHYNQPQHF. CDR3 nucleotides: TGTGCAAGTCGCCCCGGACACTATAATCAGCCCCAGCATTTT.

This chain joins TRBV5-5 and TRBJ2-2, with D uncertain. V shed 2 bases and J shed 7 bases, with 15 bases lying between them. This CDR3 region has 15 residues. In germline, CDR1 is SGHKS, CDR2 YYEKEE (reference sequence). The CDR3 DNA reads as TGTGCCAGCAGCTTTGGGCACGCCGCAGTCGGGGAGCTGTTTTTT. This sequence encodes CASSFGHAAVGELFF.